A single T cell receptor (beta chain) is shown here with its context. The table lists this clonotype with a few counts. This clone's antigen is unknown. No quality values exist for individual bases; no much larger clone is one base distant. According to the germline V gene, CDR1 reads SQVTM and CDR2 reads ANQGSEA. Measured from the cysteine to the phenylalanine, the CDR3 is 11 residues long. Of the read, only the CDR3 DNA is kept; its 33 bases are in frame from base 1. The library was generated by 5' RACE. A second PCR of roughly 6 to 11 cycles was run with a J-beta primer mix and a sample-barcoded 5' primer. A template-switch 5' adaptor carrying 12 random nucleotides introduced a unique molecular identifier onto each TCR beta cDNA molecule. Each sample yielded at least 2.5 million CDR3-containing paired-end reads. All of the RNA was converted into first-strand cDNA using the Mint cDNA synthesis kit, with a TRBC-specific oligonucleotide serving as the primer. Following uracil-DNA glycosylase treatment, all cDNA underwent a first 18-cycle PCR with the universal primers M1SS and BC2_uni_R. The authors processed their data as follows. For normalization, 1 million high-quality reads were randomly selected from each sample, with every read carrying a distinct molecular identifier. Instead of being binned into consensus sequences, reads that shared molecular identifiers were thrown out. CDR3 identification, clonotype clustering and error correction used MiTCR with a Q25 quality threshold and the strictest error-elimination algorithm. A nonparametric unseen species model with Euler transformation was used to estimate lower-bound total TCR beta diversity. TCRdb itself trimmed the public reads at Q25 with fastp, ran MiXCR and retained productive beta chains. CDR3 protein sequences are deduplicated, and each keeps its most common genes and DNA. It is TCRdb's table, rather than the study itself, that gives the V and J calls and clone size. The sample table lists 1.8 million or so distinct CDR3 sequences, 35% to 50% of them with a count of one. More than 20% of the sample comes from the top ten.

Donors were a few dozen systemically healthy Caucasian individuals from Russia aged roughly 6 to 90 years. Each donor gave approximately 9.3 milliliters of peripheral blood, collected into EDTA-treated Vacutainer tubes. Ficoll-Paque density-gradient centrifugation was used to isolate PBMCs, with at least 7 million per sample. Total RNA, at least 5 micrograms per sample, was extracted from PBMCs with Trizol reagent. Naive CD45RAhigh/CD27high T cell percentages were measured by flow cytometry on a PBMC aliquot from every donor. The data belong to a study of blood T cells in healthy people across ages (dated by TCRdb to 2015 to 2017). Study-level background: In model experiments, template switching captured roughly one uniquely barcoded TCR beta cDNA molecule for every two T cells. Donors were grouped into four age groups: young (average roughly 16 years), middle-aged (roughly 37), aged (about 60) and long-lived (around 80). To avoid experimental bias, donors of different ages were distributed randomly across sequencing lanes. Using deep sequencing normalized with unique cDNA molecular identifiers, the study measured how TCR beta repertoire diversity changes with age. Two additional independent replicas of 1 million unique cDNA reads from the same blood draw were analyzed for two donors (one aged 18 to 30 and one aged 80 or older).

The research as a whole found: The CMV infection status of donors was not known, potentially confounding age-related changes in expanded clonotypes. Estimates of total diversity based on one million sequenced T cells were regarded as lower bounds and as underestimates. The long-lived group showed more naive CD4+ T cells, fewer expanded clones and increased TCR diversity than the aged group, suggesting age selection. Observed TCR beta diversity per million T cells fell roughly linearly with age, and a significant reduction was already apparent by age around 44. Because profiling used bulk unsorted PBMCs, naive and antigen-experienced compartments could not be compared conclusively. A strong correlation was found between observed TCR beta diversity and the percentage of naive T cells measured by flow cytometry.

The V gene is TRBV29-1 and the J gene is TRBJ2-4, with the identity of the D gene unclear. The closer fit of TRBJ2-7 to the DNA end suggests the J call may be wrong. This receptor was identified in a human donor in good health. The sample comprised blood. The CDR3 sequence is CSVETYDEQYF. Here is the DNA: TGCAGCGTTGAGACATATGACGAGCAGTACTTC.